The 17 T cell receptor beta chains below come from one sample, sequenced in a study of blood T cell repertoires in COVID-19. Clones were sequenced by immunoSEQ multiplex PCR, and TCRdb holds only the in-frame ones, with some missing. The sample consists of more than 250,000 clones, about four fifths of them appearing once. Sequences were obtained from PBMCs or T cells enriched from blood (not recorded which). These receptors originate from a man aged 40-49 years who had been exposed to COVID-19.

Details on this clone: Given a much more abundant clone one base away, this may be a read error. The rearrangement joins TRBV5-1 to TRBJ1-2; D gene ambiguous. Per the germline V gene, CDR1 is SGHRS and CDR2 is YFSETQ. The ends were cut back, 0 bases at V and 4 bases at J, with 4 bases in the middle. There are 12 residues in the CDR3. The CDR3 DNA reads as TGCGCCAGCAGCTTGGACAGCTATGGCTACACCTTC. It specifies CASSLDSYGYTF.

The genes are TRBV21-1 and TRBJ1-4; the DNA was not used to check the table's D call, TRBD1. TRBV21-1 is a pseudogene segment. The CDR3 has 19 amino acids. The CDR3 region is CASSKGQWVVGRGKEKLFF. The CDR3 DNA is TGTGCCAGCAGCAAAGGGCAGTGGGTTGTGGGCAGGGGGAAAGAAAAACTGTTTTTT.

This clone came up once. This chain uses TRBV11-2 with TRBJ2-7; 7 nucleotides line up with TRBD2. Looked up from germline, CDR1 is SGHAT and CDR2 is FQNNGV. The CDR3 extends over 13 amino acids. With V trimmed by 5 bases and J by 3 bases, 4 bases remained unmatched. The CDR3: CASSLGLVYEQYF. The CDR3, as DNA: TGTGCCAGCAGCCTAGGACTAGTCTACGAGCAGTACTTC.

This clone has only a few counts. This rearrangement joins TRBV27 to TRBJ2-5, with 7 nucleotides matching TRBD1. The junction had 1 base not matched to a gene; V was cut back by 2 bases and J by 1 base. CDR1 is MNHEY and CDR2 is SMNVEV in the germline V gene (reference sequence). The CDR3 has 14 residues. The CDR3 sequence is CASSLAGGQETQYF. CDR3 nucleotide sequence: TGTGCCAGCAGTTTAGCAGGGGGCCAAGAGACCCAGTACTTC.

This sequence joins TRBV9 and TRBJ2-7; 8 bases match TRBD1. Germline V CDR1 and CDR2: SGDLS, YYNGEE. Unmatched junction bases numbered 7, after V lost 0 bases and J lost 2 bases. The CDR3 sequence is 16 residues long. The CDR3 sequence: CASSVGRTGSAYEQYF. In DNA form, the CDR3 reads TGTGCCAGCAGCGTAGGGCGGACAGGGTCGGCCTACGAGCAGTACTTC.

The genes are TRBV2 and TRBJ1-6, with unresolved D. CDR1 and CDR2 from the germline V gene are SNHLY and FYNNEI. This CDR3 contains 15 residues. The ends were cut back, 1 base at V and 8 bases at J, with 12 bases in the middle. CDR3 in amino acids: CASSEVESSHSPLHF. The CDR3 bases are TGTGCCAGCAGTGAAGTGGAGAGCTCACATTCACCCCTCCACTTT.

V and J are TRBV11-2 and TRBJ2-5; D perhaps matches TRBD2 (5 bases). The ends were cut back, 5 bases at V and 7 bases at J, with 14 bases in the middle. The germline CDR1 and CDR2 sequences are SGHAT and FQNNGV. The CDR3 has 13 amino acids. The CDR3 DNA is TGTGCCAGCAGCCCCAGCCTAGAGGGGACCCAGTACTTC. Translated, it gives CASSPSLEGTQYF.

V is TRBV18 and J is TRBJ1-5; 10 bases agree with TRBD1. The CDR3 runs to 13 residues. Trimming took 8 bases from V and 7 from J; bases not matched to a gene: 5. Per the germline V gene, CDR1 is KGHSH and CDR2 is LQKENI. CDR3 amino acids: CASTGTGDQPQHF. Here the CDR3 DNA reads TGTGCCAGCACCGGGACAGGGGACCAGCCCCAGCATTTT.

V gene TRBV7-2 combines with J gene TRBJ2-2, with D unclear. The germline V and J ends were trimmed by 0 bases and 6 bases, with 11 bases remaining between them. Germline V CDR1 and CDR2: SGHTA, FQGNSA. The CDR3 extends over 15 amino acids. The CDR3 reads CASSLAPITAGELFF. CDR3 DNA: TGTGCCAGCAGCTTAGCTCCTATAACGGCCGGGGAGCTGTTTTTT.

The V gene is TRBV9, the J gene TRBJ2-7, with TRBD2 as a possible D gene (6 bases). This CDR3 is 15 amino acids long. Trimming removed 3 bases from V and 0 bases from J, with 13 bases in between. In germline, CDR1 is SGDLS, CDR2 YYNGEE. The chain's CDR3 is CASSATGTHSYEQYF. The DNA for the CDR3 is TGTGCCAGCAGCGCCACCGGGACTCACTCCTACGAGCAGTACTTC.

V gene TRBV4-1 combines with J gene TRBJ2-7, with D uncertain. Germline-derived CDR1 and CDR2 are MGHRA and YSYEKL. CDR3 length: 14 residues. V was cut by 4 bases and J by 2 bases, with 12 bases left in between. The CDR3 here is CASSPLSEAYEQYF. DNA of the CDR3: TGCGCCAGCAGCCCCTTAAGCGAGGCCTACGAGCAGTACTTC.

The chain recombines TRBV5-4 with TRBJ2-3, with TRBD2 matching over 9 bases. The CDR3 runs 17 residues. Germline lookup yields CDR1 SGHNT and CDR2 YYREEE (reference sequence). After removal of 0 bases from V and 3 bases from J, the junction contained 8 bases not matched to a gene. The CDR3 DNA follows: TGTGCCAGCAGCTTGGCAGTAGCGGGAGTGGGGACAGATACGCAGTATTTT. Amino acid sequence: CASSLAVAGVGTDTQYF. The variable domain in full, completed from reference TRBV5-4 and TRBJ2-3, reads ETGVTQSPTHLIKTRGQQVTLRCSSQSGHNTVSWYQQALGQGPQFIFQYYREEENGRGNFPPRFSGLQFPNYSSELNVNALELDDSALYLCASSLAVAGVGTDTQYFGPGTRLTVL.

This chain uses TRBV7-9 with TRBJ2-2, with a weak D call TRBD2 (6 bases). The CDR3 spans 15 residues. The V gene lost 8 bases and the J gene lost 2 bases, with 15 bases spanning the gap. From germline, CDR1 is SEHNR and CDR2 FQNEAQ (reference sequence). The chain's CDR3 is CASSRWRENTGELFF. The CDR3 nucleotides read TGTGCCAGCTCAAGGTGGCGGGAAAACACCGGGGAGCTGTTTTTT.

The V call is TRBV10-3, the J call TRBJ2-5, with D perhaps matching TRBD2 (6 bases). The germline V gene has CDR1 ENHRY and CDR2 SYGVKD. The CDR3 has 13 amino acids. V lost 2 bases to trimming and J lost 4 bases, with 8 bases between them. Written as DNA, the CDR3 is TGTGCCATCAGTGAGACTAGCTTAGAGACCCAGTACTTC. It specifies CAISETSLETQYF.

This chain connects TRBV9 to TRBJ2-1, with D perhaps TRBD2 (6 bases). Trimming pared 1 base from V and 5 bases from J, leaving 13 bases between. Germline-derived CDR1 and CDR2 are SGDLS and YYNGEE. CDR3 size: 15 residues. This CDR3 reads CASSVFGTVDNEQFF. The CDR3 region has the DNA TGTGCCAGCAGCGTATTCGGGACTGTTGACAATGAGCAGTTCTTC.

This clone has only one observation. The genes are TRBV2 and TRBJ2-3; D is uncertain. Trimming stripped 1 base from V and 9 bases from J, with 11 bases between. The germline CDR1 and CDR2 sequences are SNHLY and FYNNEI. This CDR3 has 13 amino acids. For the CDR3, the DNA is TGTGCCAGCAGTGAAGTCCCGAGAGGCACGCAGTATTTT. It encodes CASSEVPRGTQYF.

The chain is built from TRBV3-1 (or the pseudogene TRBV3-2) and TRBJ1-1; D is undetermined. This CDR3 contains 14 residues. Trimming took off 1 base at V and 4 bases at J, with 10 bases between the two ends. Germline V gene lookup returns CDR1 LGHDT and CDR2 YNNKEL (reference sequence). The CDR3 nucleotides are TGTGCCAGCAGCCAAGGGTCGACGGGCACTGAAGCTTTCTTT. Translated: CASSQGSTGTEAFF.